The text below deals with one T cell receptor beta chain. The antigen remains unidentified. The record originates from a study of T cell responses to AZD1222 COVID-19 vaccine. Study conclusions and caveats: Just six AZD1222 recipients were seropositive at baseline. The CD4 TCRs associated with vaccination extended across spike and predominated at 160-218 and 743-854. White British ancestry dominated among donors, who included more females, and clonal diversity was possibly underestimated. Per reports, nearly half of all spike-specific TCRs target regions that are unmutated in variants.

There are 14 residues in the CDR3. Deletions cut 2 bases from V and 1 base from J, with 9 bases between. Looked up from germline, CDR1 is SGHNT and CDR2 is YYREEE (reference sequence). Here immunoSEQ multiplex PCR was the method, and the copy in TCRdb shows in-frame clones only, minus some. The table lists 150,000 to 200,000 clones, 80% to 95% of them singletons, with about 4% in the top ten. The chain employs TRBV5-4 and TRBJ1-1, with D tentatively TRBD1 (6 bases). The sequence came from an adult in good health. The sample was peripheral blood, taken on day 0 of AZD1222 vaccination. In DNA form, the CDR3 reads TGTGCCAGCAGCTTTGGACAGCAGAACACTGAAGCTTTCTTT. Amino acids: CASSFGQQNTEAFF. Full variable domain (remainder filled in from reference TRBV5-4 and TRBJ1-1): ETGVTQSPTHLIKTRGQQVTLRCSSQSGHNTVSWYQQALGQGPQFIFQYYREEENGRGNFPPRFSGLQFPNYSSELNVNALELDDSALYLCASSFGQQNTEAFFGQGTRLTVV.